Listed here are 18 T cell receptor beta chains from one sample, sequenced in a study of monozygotic twins with inflammatory bowel disease. TCRdb re-called the 5' RACE reads, yielding one record per CDR3 amino acid sequence without DNA. The repertoire table contains fewer than 400,000 distinct CDR3 sequences. Input material: blood. These receptors all come from a human donor with ulcerative colitis or Crohn's disease, or a healthy co-twin of an affected twin (not recorded which).

The chain couples TRBV4-1 to TRBJ2-5; TCRdb's D call of TRBD2 is untestable without DNA. The CDR3 has 14 amino acids. Germline V gene data show CDR1 as MGHRA and CDR2 as YSYEKL. The CDR3 loop is CASSQVGGEETQYF.

The CDR3 sequence is CASSFDRVKQYF. This chain uses TRBV14 with TRBJ2-7; TCRdb lists TRBD1, though no DNA is available to test this call. The CDR3 is 12 residues long. Germline V gene data show CDR1 as SGHDN and CDR2 as FVKESK.

This chain links TRBV11-2 with TRBJ2-3; TCRdb indicates TRBD1, and absent DNA this call remains unverified. CDR3 size: 15 residues. Germline CDR1 and CDR2: SGHAT and FQNNGV. CDR3 sequence: CASTESRGVTDTQYF.

This chain connects TRBV4-3 to TRBJ2-7; TCRdb proposes TRBD1, but this gene call is untestable without DNA. Germline assignment: CDR1 LGHNA and CDR2 YSLEER. The CDR3 covers 15 residues. This chain's CDR3 is CASSQDGAGLYEQYF.

This rearrangement joins TRBV12-3 or TRBV12-4 to TRBJ2-7; TCRdb returns TRBD1, unconfirmable since there is no DNA. The CDR3 runs to 14 residues. CDR3 protein: CASSYPRPPYEQYF.

The CDR3 spells CSAHLGGPLLGKLFF. V usage is TRBV20-1 and J usage is TRBJ1-4; TCRdb picks TRBD1, but there is no DNA to check that call. The CDR3 extends over 15 amino acids. CDR1 is DFQATT and CDR2 is SNEGSKA in the germline V gene (reference sequence).

The rearrangement joins TRBV19 to TRBJ2-5; TCRdb proposes TRBD1, but this gene call is untestable without DNA. CDR1 and CDR2 from the germline V gene are LNHDA and SQIVND (reference sequence). The CDR3 runs 12 residues. Here the CDR3 reads CASSRGVETQYF.

The chain carries TRBV12-3 or TRBV12-4 and TRBJ2-7; TCRdb indicates TRBD2, and absent DNA this call remains unverified. The CDR3 consists of 15 residues. This CDR3 reads CASSLQTGGIYEQYF.

The rearrangement uses TRBV9 and TRBJ2-5; TCRdb outputs TRBD1, but without DNA this stays unchecked. This CDR3 spans 12 amino acids. CDR1 and CDR2 from the germline V gene are SGDLS and YYNGEE. CDR3 sequence: CASAKGQETQYF.

The CDR3 protein is CASSKPGRVPSYEQYF. This chain links TRBV7-9 with TRBJ2-7; the TRBD2 assignment by TCRdb is unverifiable without DNA. Germline CDR1 reads SEHNR; CDR2 reads FQNEAQ (reference sequence). The CDR3 loop spans 16 amino acids.

The chain is built from TRBV5-5 and TRBJ2-5; TCRdb outputs TRBD1, but without DNA this stays unchecked. The CDR3 loop spans 15 amino acids. Germline V gene lookup returns CDR1 SGHKS and CDR2 YYEKEE (reference sequence). CDR3 sequence: CASSLGGALKETQYF.

V is TRBV27 and J is TRBJ2-1. Germline V gene data show CDR1 as MNHEY and CDR2 as SMNVEV (reference sequence). This CDR3 has 11 amino acids. The CDR3 region is CASSFRGIWIF.

This sequence joins TRBV7-7 and TRBJ2-6; the D gene TCRdb calls, TRBD1, cannot be checked with no DNA. CDR1 is SSHAT and CDR2 is FNYEAQ in the germline V gene (reference sequence). The CDR3 loop spans 17 amino acids. CDR3 protein: CAIVGDRESSGANVLTF.

This chain uses TRBV18 with TRBJ1-1; TCRdb returns TRBD1, unconfirmable since there is no DNA. Germline lookup yields CDR1 KGHSH and CDR2 LQKENI. There are 12 residues in the CDR3. The CDR3 sequence: CASHRGNTEAFF. Filled out from reference TRBV18 and TRBJ1-1, the complete variable domain reads NAGVMQNPRHLVRRRGQEARLRCSPMKGHSHVYWYRQLPEEGLKFMVYLQKENIIDESGMPKERFSAEFPKEGPSILRIQQVVRGDSAAYFCASHRGNTEAFFGQGTRLTVV.

This chain uses TRBV5-8 with TRBJ2-3; there is no DNA to check the TCRdb D call of TRBD1. CDR1 and CDR2 (germline): SGHTS, YDEGEE. CDR3 length: 17 amino acids. The CDR3 region is CASSLKLRDRSTDTQYF.

The chain couples TRBV2 to TRBJ2-7; TCRdb's assignment of TRBD1 cannot be checked, as there is no DNA. CDR1 and CDR2 from the germline V gene are SNHLY and FYNNEI. The CDR3 is 20 residues long. CDR3 amino acids: CASSTNLAGGTDFFSYEQYF.

This sequence joins TRBV12-2 and TRBJ2-7; TCRdb's D call of TRBD2 is untestable without DNA. TRBV12-2 is listed as a pseudogene. The CDR3 loop spans 21 amino acids. The CDR3 loop reads CASRLPRSLAGGPSISYEQYF.

The J gene is TRBJ1-5, the V gene TRBV6-1. The CDR3 extends over 13 amino acids. Germline V gene data show CDR1 as MNHNS and CDR2 as SASEGT. This chain's CDR3 is CASLRHVNQPQHF.